The rows below give T cell receptor beta chains drawn from one sample of a study of T cell repertoires in cytomegalovirus infection. TCRdb ran MiXCR on the reads and lists one entry per CDR3 protein. The sample has hundreds of thousands of distinct CDR3 sequences, about 40% seen once. Material: PBMCs. All receptors come from a human donor in good health (CMV status not recorded). Some clones in this sample may be carry-over from other donors' samples. The CDR3 runs from the conserved cysteine through the conserved F or W. The order of the fields is V gene, clone size, CDR3 protein. Rows give clone size only sometimes, using once, few, many, or a class for an expanded clone.

V gene: TRBV5-1
clone size: few
CDR3 protein: CASSFRTGGVQETQYF

V gene: TRBV7-8
clone size: few
CDR3 protein: CASRPDRGLSYEQYF

V gene: TRBV7-2
clone size: .
CDR3 protein: CASSLRQWGNTEAFF

V gene: TRBV28
clone size: .
CDR3 protein: CASRPDTSYEQYF

V gene: TRBV27
clone size: .
CDR3 protein: CASSLSSVLAGGLSTDTQYF

V gene: TRBV7-9
clone size: .
CDR3 protein: CASSPPGRGGHNAQFF

V gene: TRBV28
clone size: many
CDR3 protein: CASSLFIRGLGEAFF

V gene: TRBV7-9
clone size: .
CDR3 protein: CASSLAWRVDYGYTF

V gene: TRBV7-6
clone size: few
CDR3 protein: CASSLVLSGGRTGELFF

V gene: TRBV19
clone size: few
CDR3 protein: CASSIGTSGRQFF

V gene: TRBV7-9
clone size: .
CDR3 protein: CASSFLGLYNEQFF

V gene: TRBV7-2
clone size: many
CDR3 protein: CASSGRTGGNTEAFF

V gene: TRBV4-1
clone size: .
CDR3 protein: CASSQVRIGSTGELFF

V gene: TRBV14
clone size: .
CDR3 protein: CASSQSDTGELFF

V gene: TRBV7-9
clone size: .
CDR3 protein: CASSLETGSDEQYF

V gene: TRBV7-8
clone size: .
CDR3 protein: CASSSEQGVGPPQHF

V gene: TRBV20-1
clone size: .
CDR3 protein: CSAADRADGYTF

V gene: TRBV12-3/TRBV12-4
clone size: .
CDR3 protein: CASSLLSGVYYGYTF

V gene: TRBV11-2
clone size: few
CDR3 protein: CASSFRGRDTGELFF

V gene: TRBV12-3/TRBV12-4
clone size: many
CDR3 protein: CASSLNRVRTYEQYF

V gene: TRBV6-1
clone size: few
CDR3 protein: CASSSGYYGYTF

V gene: TRBV9
clone size: few
CDR3 protein: CASSPGTIPHEQYF

V gene: TRBV29-1
clone size: .
CDR3 protein: CSVVGDRADEKLFF

V gene: TRBV6-5
clone size: .
CDR3 protein: CGSSKQGNYGYTF

V gene: TRBV4-2
clone size: .
CDR3 protein: CASSQELAFAYEQYF

V gene: TRBV6-2/TRBV6-3
clone size: few
CDR3 protein: CASAKTGNKDEQYF

V gene: TRBV7-8
clone size: many
CDR3 protein: CASSFQGGGRTGELFF

V gene: TRBV12-3/TRBV12-4
clone size: .
CDR3 protein: CASSLTGGDSPLHF

V gene: TRBV10-3
clone size: .
CDR3 protein: CAISNLDGQSEAFF

V gene: TRBV7-2
clone size: many
CDR3 protein: CASSRQGPETQYF

V gene: TRBV6-1
clone size: .
CDR3 protein: CASSPTEYSNQPQHF

V gene: TRBV10-3
clone size: .
CDR3 protein: CAISESIGWGYTF

V gene: TRBV11-3
clone size: many
CDR3 protein: CASSSGTGGTDTQYF

V gene: TRBV7-6
clone size: few
CDR3 protein: CASSLGRGSSYNSPLHF

V gene: TRBV5-6
clone size: .
CDR3 protein: CASMGRDYYEQYF

V gene: TRBV4-1
clone size: many
CDR3 protein: CASSPRGGGRGFYEQYF

V gene: TRBV7-9
clone size: .
CDR3 protein: CASSAYGGDHEQYF

V gene: TRBV7-9
clone size: few
CDR3 protein: CASSTTNGLAGVKAGELFF

V gene: TRBV7-6
clone size: .
CDR3 protein: CASSLVEITDTQYF

V gene: TRBV20-1
clone size: .
CDR3 protein: CSARDTRGGNTIYF

V gene: TRBV10-2
clone size: .
CDR3 protein: CASSDRTVPRQYF

V gene: TRBV12-3/TRBV12-4
clone size: .
CDR3 protein: CASSLAHRSNTGELFF

V gene: TRBV28
clone size: many
CDR3 protein: CASKQGVGQPQHF

V gene: TRBV7-2
clone size: many
CDR3 protein: CASSLGQAVFPKNIQYF

V gene: TRBV19
clone size: few
CDR3 protein: CASSNRGVPTDTQYF

V gene: TRBV4-2
clone size: once
CDR3 protein: CASSQEASGSPTDTQYF

V gene: TRBV7-2
clone size: few
CDR3 protein: CASSYGAALNTEAFF

V gene: TRBV4-1
clone size: .
CDR3 protein: CASGGTGRRGGSYTF

V gene: TRBV6-2/TRBV6-3
clone size: .
CDR3 protein: CASHVAGVDGELFF

V gene: TRBV6-1
clone size: few
CDR3 protein: CASGPRDTQYAEQFF

V gene: TRBV14
clone size: few
CDR3 protein: CASSRGTSGRDTQYF

V gene: TRBV6-5
clone size: few
CDR3 protein: CASSYSGDQETQYF

V gene: TRBV24-1
clone size: .
CDR3 protein: CATSDPRTTGSNQPQHF

V gene: TRBV7-8
clone size: many
CDR3 protein: CATPLGSGGEPFF

V gene: TRBV4-2
clone size: .
CDR3 protein: CASSRVGTGRGTIYEQFF

V gene: TRBV19
clone size: .
CDR3 protein: CASSMGQSRVFVNEAFF

V gene: TRBV27
clone size: few
CDR3 protein: CASSLSMGGTEAFF

V gene: TRBV6-5
clone size: once
CDR3 protein: CASSYAIHYGYTF

V gene: TRBV5-5
clone size: .
CDR3 protein: CASSLARGTSVYNEQFF